A single sample is the source of the 29 T cell receptor beta chains below, sequenced in a study of T cell repertoires in ileal Crohn's disease. Time point denoted: neoterminal ileum biopsy at postoperative endoscopy, about 6 months after surgery. Assay: immunoSEQ multiplex PCR; the TCRdb copy retains only in-frame clones and omits some. There are more than 12,000 clones in the sample; approximately 80% occur only once, and 4.1% lies in the top ten. Sequencing was performed on ileal tissue. The source is an adult with Crohn's disease.

This chain uses TRBV18 with TRBJ1-4, with D tentatively TRBD1 (6 bases). In germline, CDR1 is KGHSH, CDR2 LQKENI. The CDR3 consists of 17 residues. V lost 4 bases to trimming and J lost 3 bases, with 18 bases between them. CDR3 coding DNA: TGTGCCAGCTCACGCTACGACAGGAGCGCAGCTAATGAAAAACTGTTTTTT. Its translation: CASSRYDRSAANEKLFF.

The chain recombines TRBV4-3 with TRBJ2-1; D remains ambiguous. V lost 3 bases and J 0 bases, leaving 9 bases between the germline ends. The germline V gene has CDR1 LGHNA and CDR2 YSLEER. The CDR3 is 15 amino acids. The CDR3 is CASSQSPSSYNEQFF. CDR3 sequence (DNA): TGCGCCAGCAGCCAGAGCCCTAGCTCCTACAATGAGCAGTTCTTC.

The gene calls are TRBV5-1 and TRBJ2-1, with 9 bases that match TRBD2. The CDR3 contains 17 residues. Germline CDR1 and CDR2: SGHRS and YFSETQ. V trimming: 0 bases; J trimming: 3 bases; junction bases outside the gene matches: 7. This CDR3 reads CASSLGLLRGGYNEQFF. CDR3 coding DNA: TGCGCCAGCAGCTTGGGCCTCCTGCGGGGGGGCTACAATGAGCAGTTCTTC.

V is TRBV6-5 and J is TRBJ1-3, with D perhaps TRBD1 (5 bases). Germline V gene lookup returns CDR1 MNHEY and CDR2 SVGAGI. V was shortened by 7 bases and J by 4 bases, with 14 bases between the two germline ends. The CDR3 spans 14 residues. The CDR3 loop is CASTSGTAGNTIYF. Here the CDR3 DNA reads TGTGCCAGCACCTCCGGGACTGCCGGAAACACCATATATTTT.

This clone was counted only a few times. The gene calls are TRBV13 and TRBJ1-2; D possibly corresponds to TRBD1 (5 bases). Germline CDR1 and CDR2: PRHDT and FYEKMQ (reference sequence). Trimming removed 0 bases at V and 6 bases at J, with 11 bases between. The CDR3 is made up of 14 amino acids. The CDR3 protein is CASSLGGREDGYTF. CDR3 coding DNA: TGTGCCAGCAGCTTAGGGGGCAGGGAGGATGGCTACACCTTC. Variable domain in full (rest from reference TRBV13 and TRBJ1-2): AAGVIQSPRHLIKEKRETATLKCYPIPRHDTVYWYQQGPGQDPQFLISFYEKMQSDKGSIPDRFSAQQFSDYHSELNMSSLELGDSALYFCASSLGGREDGYTFGSGTRLTVV.

The chain uses TRBV30 and TRBJ1-2; 8 bases agree with TRBD1. The V gene end was trimmed by 8 bases and the J gene end by 6 bases; junction bases not matched to a gene: 11. The germline CDR1 and CDR2 sequences are GTSNPN and SVGIG (reference sequence). The CDR3 has 13 amino acids. Written as DNA, the CDR3 is TGTGCCCGGGAAGGGCAGGGGGCAAATGGCTACACCTTC. As protein: CAREGQGANGYTF.

The chain recombines TRBV5-6 with TRBJ1-4, with D uncertain. V was cut by 2 bases and J by 4 bases, with 15 bases left in between. Germline CDR1 and CDR2: SGHDT and YYEEEE. The CDR3 is 16 residues long. The CDR3 DNA reads as TGTGCCAGCAGCTTAAATGGGTTGGGCGGTAATGAAAAACTGTTTTTT. It codes for CASSLNGLGGNEKLFF.

V usage is TRBV13 and J usage is TRBJ1-3; D gene uncertain. Per germline, CDR1 PRHDT and CDR2 FYEKMQ (reference sequence). CDR3 length: 16 residues. Trimming left V 5 bases short and J 0 bases short, with 14 bases between. The DNA of the CDR3 is TGTGCCAGCAGCCTCTCAAAACCTTACTCTGGAAACACCATATATTTT. Protein: CASSLSKPYSGNTIYF.

This chain joins TRBV30 and TRBJ2-2; 7 bases map to TRBD1. Germline V gene lookup returns CDR1 GTSNPN and CDR2 SVGIG (reference sequence). This CDR3 is built from 15 residues. The V segment lost 8 bases and the J segment 2 bases; nucleotides outside the gene matches: 11. In DNA, the CDR3 is TGTGCCCGATCGACAGGGCTGGGTAACACCGGGGAGCTGTTTTTT. Amino acid sequence: CARSTGLGNTGELFF.

This clone is labeled large. This chain joins TRBV27 and TRBJ2-7, with 8 bases fitting TRBD1. Germline V gene data show CDR1 as MNHEY and CDR2 as SMNVEV (reference sequence). After removal of 4 bases from V and 2 bases from J, the junction contained 1 base not matched to a gene. This CDR3 is 13 amino acids long. The CDR3 protein is CASSSDRAYEQYF. The CDR3, as DNA: TGTGCCAGCAGTTCGGACAGGGCCTACGAGCAGTACTTC.

The chain employs TRBV30 and TRBJ1-3, with D uncertain. Germline-derived CDR1 and CDR2 are GTSNPN and SVGIG (reference sequence). The CDR3 is 14 amino acids. The V end lost 3 bases, the J end lost 0 bases, and 9 bases lay between the germline ends. The DNA for the CDR3 is TGTGCCTGGAGACAGATCGGCTCTGGAAACACCATATATTTT. This gives the protein CAWRQIGSGNTIYF.

V is TRBV29-1 and J is TRBJ2-1; 10 bases fit TRBD2. The trim removed 1 base at V and 0 bases at J, leaving 0 bases unmatched. The V gene's germline CDR1 is SQVTM and CDR2 ANQGSEA. The CDR3 consists of 15 residues. The CDR3 DNA sequence: TGCAGCGTTGAAGGGACTAGCGGCTCCTACAATGAGCAGTTCTTC. This translates into CSVEGTSGSYNEQFF.

This rearrangement joins TRBV6-1 to TRBJ1-5; the D is unclear. Trimming removed 2 bases from V and 6 bases from J, with 2 bases in between. This CDR3 is 11 amino acids long. Germline CDR1 MNHNS, CDR2 SASEGT. Here the CDR3 reads CASSETQPQHF. CDR3 DNA: TGTGCCAGCAGTGAAACTCAGCCCCAGCATTTT.

The V gene is TRBV7-2, the J gene TRBJ2-7; no definite D call. The CDR3 totals 15 residues. The germline V gene encodes CDR1 SGHTA and CDR2 FQGNSA. V was clipped by 5 bases and J by 4 bases, with 18 bases between them. Written as DNA, the CDR3 is TGTGCCAGCAGCCCCCAGGACGCGATTGTATACGAGCAGTACTTC. It specifies CASSPQDAIVYEQYF.

The chain couples TRBV2 to TRBJ1-5, with a weak D call TRBD1 (5 bases). Trimming pared 4 bases from V and 4 bases from J, leaving 11 bases between. The CDR3 totals 14 residues. Germline CDR1 is SNHLY and CDR2 is FYNNEI. CDR3 sequence: CASSVARENQPQHF. The CDR3 nucleotides read TGTGCCAGCAGTGTAGCCAGGGAAAATCAGCCCCAGCATTTT. Variable domain in full (rest from reference TRBV2 and TRBJ1-5): EPEVTQTPSHQVTQMGQEVILRCVPISNHLYFYWYRQILGQKVEFLVSFYNNEISEKSEIFDDQFSVERPDGSNFTLKIRSTKLEDSAMYFCASSVARENQPQHFGDGTRLSIL.

The chain combines TRBV19 with TRBJ2-2, with unresolved D. This CDR3 region has 15 residues. Germline values: CDR1 LNHDA, CDR2 SQIVND (reference sequence). The V gene lost 7 bases and the J gene lost 5 bases, with 17 bases spanning the gap. The CDR3 DNA reads as TGTGCCAGTACCCCCAGAGGTTTCCCGACCGGGGAGCTGTTTTTT. It is translated as CASTPRGFPTGELFF.

V is TRBV7-2 and J is TRBJ2-7, with no clear D. This CDR3 is 15 amino acids long. CDR1 is SGHTA, CDR2 FQGNSA, per germline. V dropped 5 bases and J dropped 0 bases, with 14 bases sitting between them. The CDR3 sequence: CASSLQPARSYEQYF. DNA of the CDR3: TGTGCCAGCAGCCTACAACCGGCCCGCTCCTACGAGCAGTACTTC.

The gene calls are TRBV10-3 and TRBJ1-6, with 8 nucleotides matching TRBD1. Germline V gives CDR1 ENHRY, CDR2 SYGVKD. This CDR3 is built from 18 residues. V lost 6 bases and J lost 0; bases outside the gene matches: 10. In nucleotides, the CDR3 is TGTGCCATCAGGGCCGCAGGGGGCAAAGACTCCTATAATTCACCCCTCCACTTT. Translating gives CAIRAAGGKDSYNSPLHF.

The V call is TRBV20-1, the J call TRBJ1-3, with no clear D. The CDR3 sequence is 11 residues long. Trimming removed 0 bases from V and 4 bases from J, with 1 base in between. Germline values: CDR1 DFQATT, CDR2 SNEGSKA (reference sequence). The CDR3 loop is CSAREGNTIYF. The CDR3 DNA sequence: TGCAGTGCTAGAGAAGGAAACACCATATATTTT.

The rearrangement uses TRBV5-1 and TRBJ1-2, with D possibly being TRBD1 (5 bases). The CDR3 contains 13 residues. CDR1 SGHRS and CDR2 YFSETQ come from the germline V gene. V was shortened by 1 base and J by 2 bases, with 6 bases between the two germline ends. In nucleotides, the CDR3 is TGCGCCAGCAGCTTGAGGGACAACTATGGCTACACCTTC. It encodes CASSLRDNYGYTF.

The rearrangement uses TRBV21-1 and TRBJ1-5; TRBD1 was called by the table and not checked on the DNA. TRBV21-1 is flagged as a pseudogene. The CDR3 consists of 17 residues. The CDR3 DNA reads as TGTGCCAGCAGTCGACGGAGCGGACAGGCCCCCAATCAGCCCCAGCATTTT. Translating it yields CASSRRSGQAPNQPQHF.

The chain joins TRBV7-3 to TRBJ1-1; TRBD1 matches at 9 bases. The length of the CDR3 is 13 residues. In germline, CDR1 is SGHTA, CDR2 FQGTGA. V shed 3 bases and J 6 bases; nucleotides not matched to a gene: 2. The CDR3 DNA is TGTGCCAGCAGCTTGGACAGGGGATCTGAAGCTTTCTTT. It specifies CASSLDRGSEAFF.

This clone was counted a few times. The chain links TRBV5-4 to TRBJ2-1, with a possible D match to TRBD1 (6 bases). Germline CDR1 is SGHNT and CDR2 is YYREEE (reference sequence). CDR3 length: 14 amino acids. The V end lost 1 base, the J end lost 4 bases, and 9 bases lay between the germline ends. Written as DNA, the CDR3 is TGTGCCAGCAGCTTGACAGGGAGTTACAATGAGCAGTTCTTC. This codes for CASSLTGSYNEQFF.

The rearrangement links TRBV6-5 to TRBJ1-5; possible D gene TRBD1, 6 bases. Trimming stripped 6 bases from V and 0 bases from J, with 9 bases between. The germline CDR1 and CDR2 sequences are MNHEY and SVGAGI. This CDR3 is built from 14 residues. The CDR3 nucleotides are TGTGCCAGCAGAGGACAGTATAGCAATCAGCCCCAGCATTTT. Translated, it gives CASRGQYSNQPQHF.

This clone was picked up a small number of times. The rearrangement links TRBV7-9 to TRBJ2-1; a possible D gene is TRBD1 (8 bases). V lost 5 bases and J lost 9, with 23 bases in between. There are 16 residues in the CDR3. The germline V gene has CDR1 SEHNR and CDR2 FQNEAQ (reference sequence). CDR3 sequence reads: CASSKRDRKGFLEQFF. Written as DNA, the CDR3 is TGTGCCAGCAGCAAGCGGGACAGGAAGGGGTTTCTTGAGCAGTTCTTC.

The DNA for the CDR3 is TGTGCCAGCAGTGACGTGGTTAAGTTCACAGATACGCAGTATTTT. Its protein is CASSDVVKFTDTQYF. The chain joins TRBV2 to TRBJ2-3; D is uncertain. Trimming cost V 3 bases and J 2 bases, with 12 bases left between them. The CDR3 has 15 residues. Germline-derived CDR1 and CDR2 are SNHLY and FYNNEI.

The V gene is TRBV7-2, the J gene TRBJ2-7; no firm D call. Per germline, CDR1 SGHTA and CDR2 FQGNSA. V dropped 1 base and J dropped 7 bases, with 11 bases sitting between them. This CDR3 has 13 amino acids. DNA for the CDR3: TGTGCCAGCAGCTTAGAGGAAAGGAGTGAGCAGTACTTC. Amino acid sequence: CASSLEERSEQYF. The whole variable domain, remainder taken from reference TRBV7-2 and TRBJ2-7, is GAGVSQSPSNKVTEKGKDVELRCDPISGHTALYWYRQSLGQGLEFLIYFQGNSAPDKSGLPSDRFSAERTGGSVSTLTIQRTQQEDSAVYLCASSLEERSEQYFGPGTRLTVT.

This chain connects TRBV6-1 to TRBJ2-7, with D tentatively TRBD1 or TRBD2 (5 bases each). The CDR3 consists of 17 residues. CDR1 is MNHNS, CDR2 SASEGT, per germline. Trimming shortened V by 0 bases and J by 2 bases, and 17 bases separated the two germline ends. CDR3 residues: CASSEALTGLSTYEQYF. For the CDR3, the DNA is TGTGCCAGCAGTGAAGCGCTTACGGGGCTTAGTACCTACGAGCAGTACTTC.

The chain joins TRBV12-5 to TRBJ1-5, with D unresolved. The CDR3 is 15 amino acids. V was clipped by 2 bases and J by 4 bases, with 12 bases between them. Germline values: CDR1 LGHNT, CDR2 FRNRAP. CDR3 in DNA: TGTGCTAGTGGTTTGCTGACCCGAGGAAATCAGCCCCAGCATTTT. The encoded protein is CASGLLTRGNQPQHF. The complete variable domain, with remaining parts taken from reference TRBV12-5 and TRBJ1-5, reads DARVTQTPRHKVTEMGQEVTMRCQPILGHNTVFWYRQTMMQGLELLAYFRNRAPLDDSGMPKDRFSAEMPDATLATLKIQPSEPRDSAVYFCASGLLTRGNQPQHFGDGTRLSIL.